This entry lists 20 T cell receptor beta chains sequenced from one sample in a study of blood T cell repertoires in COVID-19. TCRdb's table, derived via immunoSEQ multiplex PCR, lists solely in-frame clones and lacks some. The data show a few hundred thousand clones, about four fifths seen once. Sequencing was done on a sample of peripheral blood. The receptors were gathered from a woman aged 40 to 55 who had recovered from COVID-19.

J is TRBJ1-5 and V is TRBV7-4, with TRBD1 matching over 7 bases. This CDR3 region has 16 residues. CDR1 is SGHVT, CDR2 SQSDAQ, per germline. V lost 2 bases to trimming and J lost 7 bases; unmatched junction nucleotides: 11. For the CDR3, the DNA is TGTGCCAGCAGCTTATATAAGGGGGCGTCGGAACAGCCCCAGCATTTT. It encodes CASSLYKGASEQPQHF.

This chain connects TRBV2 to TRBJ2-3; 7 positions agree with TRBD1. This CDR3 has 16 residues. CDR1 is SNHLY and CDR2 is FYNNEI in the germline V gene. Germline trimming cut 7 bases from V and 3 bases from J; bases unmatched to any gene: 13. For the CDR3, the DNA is TGTGCCAGCATGGGGTCCCGGAGGACAGGAACAGATACGCAGTATTTT. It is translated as CASMGSRRTGTDTQYF.

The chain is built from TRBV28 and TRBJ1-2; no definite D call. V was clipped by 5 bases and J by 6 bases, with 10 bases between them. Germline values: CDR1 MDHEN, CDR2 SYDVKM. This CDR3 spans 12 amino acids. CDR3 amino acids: CASSHRGNGYTF. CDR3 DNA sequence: TGTGCCAGCAGTCATCGTGGCAATGGCTACACCTTC.

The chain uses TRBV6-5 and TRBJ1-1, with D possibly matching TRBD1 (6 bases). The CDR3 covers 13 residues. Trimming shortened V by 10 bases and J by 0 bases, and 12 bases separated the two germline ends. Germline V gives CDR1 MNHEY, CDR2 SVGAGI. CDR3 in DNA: TGTGCCACTAGACAGGTCTTGAACACTGAAGCTTTCTTT. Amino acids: CATRQVLNTEAFF.

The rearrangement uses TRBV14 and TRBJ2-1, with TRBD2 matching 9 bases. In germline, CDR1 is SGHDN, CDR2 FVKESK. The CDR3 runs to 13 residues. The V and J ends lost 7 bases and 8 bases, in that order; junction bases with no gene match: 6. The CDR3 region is CASKRGASHEQFF. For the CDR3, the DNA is TGTGCCAGCAAGCGGGGGGCTAGTCATGAGCAGTTCTTC.

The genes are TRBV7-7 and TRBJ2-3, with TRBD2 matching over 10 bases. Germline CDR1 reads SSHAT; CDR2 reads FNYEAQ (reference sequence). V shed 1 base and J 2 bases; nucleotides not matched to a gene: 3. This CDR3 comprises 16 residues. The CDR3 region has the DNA TGTGCCAGCAGCTTAGGAACTAGCGGGGTCACAGATACGCAGTATTTT. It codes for CASSLGTSGVTDTQYF.

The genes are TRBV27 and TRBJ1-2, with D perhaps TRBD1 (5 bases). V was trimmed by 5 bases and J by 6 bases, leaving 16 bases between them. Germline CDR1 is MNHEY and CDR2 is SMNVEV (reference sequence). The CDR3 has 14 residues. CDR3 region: CASSNRRRVDGYTF. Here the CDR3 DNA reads TGTGCCAGCAGTAATCGTCGCAGGGTTGATGGCTACACCTTC.

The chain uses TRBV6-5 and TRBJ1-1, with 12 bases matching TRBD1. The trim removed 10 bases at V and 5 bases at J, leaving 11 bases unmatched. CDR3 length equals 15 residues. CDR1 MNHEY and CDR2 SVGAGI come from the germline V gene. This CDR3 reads CATVPGQGARTEAFF. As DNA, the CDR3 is TGTGCCACCGTCCCGGGACAGGGGGCAAGGACTGAAGCTTTCTTT.

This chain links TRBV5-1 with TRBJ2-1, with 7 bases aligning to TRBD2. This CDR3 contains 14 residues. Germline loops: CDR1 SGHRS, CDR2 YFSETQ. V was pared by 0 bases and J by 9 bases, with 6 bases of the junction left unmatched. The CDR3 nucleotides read TGCGCCAGCAGCTTGGGGTTCGGGGAGGGTGAGCAGTTCTTC. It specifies CASSLGFGEGEQFF.

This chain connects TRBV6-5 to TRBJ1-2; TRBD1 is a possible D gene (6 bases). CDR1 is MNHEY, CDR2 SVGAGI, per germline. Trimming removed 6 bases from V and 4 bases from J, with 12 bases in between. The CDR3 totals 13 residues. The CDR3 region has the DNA TGTGCCAGCAGGCTACAGGGATCCTATGGCTACACCTTC. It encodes CASRLQGSYGYTF.

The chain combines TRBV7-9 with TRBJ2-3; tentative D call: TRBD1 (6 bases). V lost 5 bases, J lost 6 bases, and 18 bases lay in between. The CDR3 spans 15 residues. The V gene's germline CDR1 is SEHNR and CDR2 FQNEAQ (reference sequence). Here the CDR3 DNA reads TGTGCCAGCAGCGCTCGACAGGCCCCTCGTGATACGCAGTATTTT. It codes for CASSARQAPRDTQYF.

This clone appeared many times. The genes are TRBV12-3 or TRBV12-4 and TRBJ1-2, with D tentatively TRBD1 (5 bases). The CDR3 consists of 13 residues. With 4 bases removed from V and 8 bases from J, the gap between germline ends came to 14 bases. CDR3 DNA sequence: TGTGCCAGCAGTTCAGGGTCCTTCTGGGGCTACACCTTC. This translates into CASSSGSFWGYTF.

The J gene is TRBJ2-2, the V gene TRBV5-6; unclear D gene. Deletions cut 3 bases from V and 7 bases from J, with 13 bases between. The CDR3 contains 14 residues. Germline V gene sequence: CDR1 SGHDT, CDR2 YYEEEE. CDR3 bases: TGTGCCAGCAGCTCCGCGCCGGGTGTCGGGGAGCTGTTTTTT. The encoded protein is CASSSAPGVGELFF.

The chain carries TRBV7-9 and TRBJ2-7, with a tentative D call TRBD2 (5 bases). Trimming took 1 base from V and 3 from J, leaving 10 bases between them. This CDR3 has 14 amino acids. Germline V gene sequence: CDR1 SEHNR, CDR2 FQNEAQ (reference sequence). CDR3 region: CASSLVPEDYEQYF. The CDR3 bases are TGTGCCAGCAGCTTAGTACCGGAGGACTACGAGCAGTACTTC.

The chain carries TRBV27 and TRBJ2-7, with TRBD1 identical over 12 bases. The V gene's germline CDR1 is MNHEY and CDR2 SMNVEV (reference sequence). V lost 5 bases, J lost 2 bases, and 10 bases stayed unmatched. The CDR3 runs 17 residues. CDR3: CASSQGTGGFITYEQYF. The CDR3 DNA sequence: TGTGCCAGCAGTCAAGGGACAGGGGGCTTCATAACCTACGAGCAGTACTTC.

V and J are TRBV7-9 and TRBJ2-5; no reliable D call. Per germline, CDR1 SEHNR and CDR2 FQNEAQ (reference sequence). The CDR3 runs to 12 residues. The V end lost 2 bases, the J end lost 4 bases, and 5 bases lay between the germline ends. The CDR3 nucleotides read TGTGCCAGCAGCTTATCCGTAGAGACCCAGTACTTC. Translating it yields CASSLSVETQYF.

CDR3 bases: TGTGCCAGCAGCCTCGCCCCCGGGACATCGACCACCGGGGAGCTGTTTTTT. Its protein is CASSLAPGTSTTGELFF. J is TRBJ2-2 and V is TRBV7-6; possibly TRBD1 for D (6 bases). Germline V gene lookup returns CDR1 SGHVS and CDR2 FNYEAQ. V was pared by 5 bases and J by 4 bases, with 20 bases between. The CDR3 extends over 17 amino acids.

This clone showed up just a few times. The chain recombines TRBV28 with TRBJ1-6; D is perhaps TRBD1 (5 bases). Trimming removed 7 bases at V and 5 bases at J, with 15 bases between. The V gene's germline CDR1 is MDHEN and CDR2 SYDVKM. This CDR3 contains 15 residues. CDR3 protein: CASTRGDFDNSPLHF. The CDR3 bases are TGTGCCAGCACCCGGGGGGACTTTGATAATTCACCCCTCCACTTT.

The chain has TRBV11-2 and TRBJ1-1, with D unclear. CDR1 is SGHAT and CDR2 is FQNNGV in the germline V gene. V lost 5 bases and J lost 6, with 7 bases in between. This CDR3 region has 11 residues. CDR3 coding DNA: TGTGCCAGCAGCCTCGCGGCTGAAGCTTTCTTT. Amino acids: CASSLAAEAFF. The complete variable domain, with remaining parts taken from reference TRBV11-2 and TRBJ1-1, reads EAGVAQSPRYKIIEKRQSVAFWCNPISGHATLYWYQQILGQGPKLLIQFQNNGVVDDSQLPKDRFSAERLKGVDSTLKIQPAKLEDSAVYLCASSLAAEAFFGQGTRLTVV.

In DNA form, the CDR3 reads TGTGCCAGCAGTTACTCTGGGACACCGAACACTGAAGCTTTCTTT. Protein sequence: CASSYSGTPNTEAFF. This sequence joins TRBV6-5 and TRBJ1-1; D might be TRBD1 (6 bases). CDR1 is MNHEY and CDR2 is SVGAGI in the germline V gene. This CDR3 is built from 15 residues. V lost 0 bases, J lost 1 base, and 9 bases lay in between.